This entry concerns a single T cell receptor (beta chain). The record originates from a study of T cell responses to AZD1222 COVID-19 vaccine. Using immunoSEQ multiplex PCR, the repertoire was profiled, and TCRdb retains in-frame clones only, with some absent. The sample contains around 130,000 clones, around 91% of which appear only once. Germline lookup yields CDR1 MNHNY and CDR2 SVGAGI (reference sequence). The CDR3 has 15 amino acids. J lost 8 bases, V lost 5 bases, and 9 bases had no gene match. The specimen comprised peripheral blood, sampled on day 0 of AZD1222 vaccination. The chain recombines TRBV6-6 with TRBJ2-4; 10 bases map to TRBD1. The TCR originated in an adult in good health. CDR3 region: CASSPRPGTGDIQYF. CDR3 DNA sequence: TGTGCCAGCAGTCCACGGCCCGGGACAGGGGACATTCAGTACTTC.